The 13 T cell receptor beta chains in this list originate from one sample, sequenced in a study of shared clonotypes between healthy human individuals. TCRdb's copy holds only in-frame clones and misses some; the assay was immunoSEQ multiplex PCR. The table includes 2.3 million or so clones, roughly 93% detected once. The sequenced sample consisted of naive CD4+ T cells from PBMCs. Subset denoted: CD45RA+ positively selected. The receptors derive from a man between 18 and 29 years old in good health. Some clones in this sample may be carry-over from other donors' samples.

This chain connects TRBV7-2 to TRBJ2-5, with TRBD2 as a possible D gene (6 bases). Germline loops: CDR1 SGHTA, CDR2 FQGNSA. Trimming cost V 5 bases and J 1 base, with 14 bases left between them. The CDR3 totals 15 residues. CDR3 nucleotides: TGTGCCAGCAGCCAAGGAGGGACGGCCCAAGAGACCCAGTACTTC. As protein: CASSQGGTAQETQYF.

The V gene is TRBV28, the J gene TRBJ1-5; D uncertain. The CDR3 is 17 amino acids. Trimming pared 5 bases from V and 0 bases from J, leaving 17 bases between. The V gene's germline CDR1 is MDHEN and CDR2 SYDVKM. The CDR3 DNA follows: TGTGCCAGCAGTATTGGGGAGAGACGGATTAGCAATCAGCCCCAGCATTTT. Protein: CASSIGERRISNQPQHF. Based on the CDR3 plus reference TRBV28 and TRBJ1-5, the full variable domain is DVKVTQSSRYLVKRTGEKVFLECVQDMDHENMFWYRQDPGLGLRLIYFSYDVKMKEKGDIPEGYSVSREKKERFSLILESASTNQTSMYLCASSIGERRISNQPQHFGDGTRLSIL.

This chain connects TRBV6-5 to TRBJ1-2; D possibly corresponds to TRBD1 (6 bases). Germline V lookup: CDR1 MNHEY, CDR2 SVGAGI. V was clipped by 7 bases and J by 7 bases, with 19 bases between them. CDR3 length equals 14 residues. CDR3 nucleotide sequence: TGTGCCAGCAAAAACAGGGCCGCCGCAAGTGGCTACACCTTC. It codes for CASKNRAAASGYTF.

This chain links TRBV28 with TRBJ1-4; D ambiguous. Germline CDR1 is MDHEN and CDR2 is SYDVKM. The length of the CDR3 is 14 residues. Between the trimmed V and J ends, which lost 5 bases and 7 bases, there was a span of 14 bases. Written as DNA, the CDR3 is TGTGCCAGCAGTCCCCGGGCACGTGGTGAAAAACTGTTTTTT. Translated, it gives CASSPRARGEKLFF.

The V gene is TRBV4-2, the J gene TRBJ2-7; 8 bases align to TRBD1. The V gene's germline CDR1 is LGHNA and CDR2 YNFKEQ. With V trimmed by 1 base and J by 2 bases, 4 bases remained unmatched. CDR3 length: 15 residues. The DNA of the CDR3 is TGTGCCAGCAGCCAAGCCGACAGGGGCGCCTACGAGCAGTACTTC. As protein: CASSQADRGAYEQYF.

This clone has a single count. This chain links TRBV5-8 with TRBJ1-5; TRBD1 matches 9 bases. The CDR3 loop spans 14 amino acids. In germline, CDR1 is SGHTS, CDR2 YDEGEE. Germline trimming cut 4 bases from V and 4 bases from J; bases unmatched to any gene: 3. The CDR3 loop reads CASSVGTGNQPQHF. The DNA for the CDR3 is TGTGCCAGCAGCGTCGGGACAGGGAATCAGCCCCAGCATTTT.

The genes are TRBV4-2 and TRBJ1-1; the D gene is possibly TRBD1 (6 bases). Trimming pared 4 bases from V and 4 bases from J, leaving 22 bases between. From germline, CDR1 is LGHNA and CDR2 YNFKEQ. This CDR3 has 17 residues. The CDR3 DNA sequence: TGTGCCAGCAGCCGGGAAACATGGGGGGCGCAGAGCACTGAAGCTTTCTTT. Residues: CASSRETWGAQSTEAFF.

A remark on this clone: Within the sample, other DNA sequences also encode this same CDR3. The chain couples TRBV7-2 to TRBJ2-3, with 11 bases that match TRBD2. This CDR3 is built from 17 residues. Germline-derived CDR1 and CDR2 are SGHTA and FQGNSA. V shed 0 bases and J 0 bases; nucleotides not matched to a gene: 2. CDR3 sequence reads: CASSLAGTSGSTDTQYF. The CDR3 coding sequence is TGTGCCAGCAGCTTAGCGGGGACTAGCGGAAGCACAGATACGCAGTATTTT.

This chain uses TRBV6-1 with TRBJ1-4, with 7 nucleotides matching TRBD1. Trimming took 1 base from V and 6 from J; bases not matched to a gene: 17. The CDR3 spans 19 residues. Germline V gene lookup returns CDR1 MNHNS and CDR2 SASEGT. The CDR3 protein is CASSEEASGQVHQHEKLFF. Here the CDR3 DNA reads TGTGCCAGCAGTGAAGAGGCGAGCGGACAGGTGCATCAACATGAAAAACTGTTTTTT.

CDR3 sequence (DNA): TGCAGCGTTGGGGGATGGGCAGTCGTGCAGTTCTTC. This encodes CSVGGWAVVQFF. The rearrangement uses TRBV29-1 and TRBJ2-1; D gene unclear. The CDR3 consists of 12 residues. CDR1 and CDR2 from the germline V gene are SQVTM and ANQGSEA. V shed 4 bases and J shed 12 bases, with 16 bases lying between them.

V and J are TRBV19 and TRBJ1-2; maybe TRBD1 (5 bases). CDR1 is LNHDA and CDR2 is SQIVND in the germline V gene (reference sequence). V was clipped by 5 bases and J by 2 bases, with 12 bases between them. The CDR3 is made up of 14 amino acids. The CDR3 region is CASSSGSANYGYTF. The CDR3, as DNA: TGTGCCAGTAGTTCAGGGTCGGCAAACTATGGCTACACCTTC.

J is TRBJ1-3 and V is TRBV29-1; D gene unclear. V dropped 5 bases and J dropped 4 bases, with 9 bases sitting between them. The CDR3 covers 12 residues. The germline CDR1 and CDR2 sequences are SQVTM and ANQGSEA. CDR3 DNA sequence: TGCAGCGTTCAGGTCTACGGAAACACCATATATTTT. Protein sequence: CSVQVYGNTIYF.

The chain is built from TRBV6-1 and TRBJ2-7; TRBD2 aligns across 10 bases. The CDR3 runs to 15 residues. J gave up 5 bases and V 6 bases, and 10 bases lay outside the gene matches. Germline assignment: CDR1 MNHNS and CDR2 SASEGT. The CDR3 coding sequence is TGTGCCAGCAGGTTTCTACTAGCGGGATTAAACGAGCAGTACTTC. It translates to CASRFLLAGLNEQYF.